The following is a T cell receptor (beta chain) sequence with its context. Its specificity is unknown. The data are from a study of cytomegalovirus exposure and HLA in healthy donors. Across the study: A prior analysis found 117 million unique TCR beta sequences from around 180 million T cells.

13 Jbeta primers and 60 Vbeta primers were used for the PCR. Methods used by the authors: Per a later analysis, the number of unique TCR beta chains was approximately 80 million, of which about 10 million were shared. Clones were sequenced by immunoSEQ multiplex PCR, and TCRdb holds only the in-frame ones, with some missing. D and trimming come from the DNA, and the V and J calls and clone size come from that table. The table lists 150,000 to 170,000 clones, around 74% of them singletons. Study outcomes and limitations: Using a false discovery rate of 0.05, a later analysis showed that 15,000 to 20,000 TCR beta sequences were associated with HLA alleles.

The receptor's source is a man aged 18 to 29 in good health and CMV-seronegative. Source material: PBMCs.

The CDR3 bases are TGTGCCAGCAGCGCCGGGACTTATCAGCCCCAGCATTTT. Translating gives CASSAGTYQPQHF. The J gene is TRBJ1-5, the V gene TRBV7-9; maybe TRBD1 (5 bases). Germline V CDR1 and CDR2: SEHNR, FQNEAQ (reference sequence). V lost 5 bases and J lost 5, with 10 bases in between. The CDR3 is 13 amino acids. Full variable domain (rest looked up from reference TRBV7-9 and TRBJ1-5): DTGVSQNPRHKITKRGQNVTFRCDPISEHNRLYWYRQTLGQGPEFLTYFQNEAQLEKSRLLSDRFSAERPKGSFSTLEIQRTEQGDSAMYLCASSAGTYQPQHFGDGTRLSIL.